One T cell receptor (beta chain) is described in this entry. In the authors' workflow: The authors estimated nucleated cell counts from reference gene primer amplification. Sequenced by immunoSEQ multiplex PCR; TCRdb stores in-frame clones only, minus some. That table gives V, J and clone size, and the DNA gave D and trimming. The sample lists approximately 170,000 clones; 83% were seen once. The data stem from a study of blood T cell repertoires in COVID-19. About the study: Sample material is recorded as cDNA or gDNA derived from T cells, B-cell-depleted T cells, or PBMCs.

The germline V gene has CDR1 SGHTA and CDR2 FQGNSA. CDR3 length: 14 residues. V shed 5 bases and J shed 5 bases, with 13 bases lying between them. The sequenced sample consisted of peripheral blood. This chain joins TRBV7-2 and TRBJ2-1, with D perhaps TRBD1 (5 bases). The clonotype originates from a woman aged 80 or over with acute or convalescent COVID-19. CDR3 DNA sequence: TGTGCCAGCAGCCCGACAGCCCTCAACAATGAGCAGTTCTTC. Protein sequence: CASSPTALNNEQFF. The entire variable domain, with the rest obtained from reference TRBV7-2 and TRBJ2-1, is as follows: GAGVSQSPSNKVTEKGKDVELRCDPISGHTALYWYRQSLGQGLEFLIYFQGNSAPDKSGLPSDRFSAERTGGSVSTLTIQRTQQEDSAVYLCASSPTALNNEQFFGPGTRLTVL.